These 8 T cell receptor beta chains were sequenced from one sample in a study of vaccination effects on CD4 cells after COVID-19. Assay: immunoSEQ multiplex PCR; the TCRdb copy retains only in-frame clones and omits some. This sample yields about 40,000 clones, of which about two thirds are seen a single time; more than 7.5% belongs to the top ten. At the end of approximately 10 days of culture, CD4+ T cells were isolated. Participants each got two BNT162b2 or mRNA-1273 vaccine doses. No antigen has been assigned to these receptors. This material consisted of CD4+ T cells from PBMCs cultured without peptide, taken after COVID-19 vaccination. The source is a human donor who received a COVID-19 vaccine.

There are a few counts of this clone. V is TRBV5-1 and J is TRBJ1-6, with D perhaps matching TRBD1 (5 bases). Germline values: CDR1 SGHRS, CDR2 YFSETQ. The V gene lost 0 bases and the J gene lost 8 bases, with 15 bases spanning the gap. CDR3 size: 16 residues. CDR3 region: CASSLASTERHSPLHF. In nucleotides, the CDR3 is TGCGCCAGCAGCTTGGCCTCGACAGAGCGTCATTCACCCCTCCACTTT. Full variable domain (outside the CDR3, taken from reference TRBV5-1 and TRBJ1-6): KAGVTQTPRYLIKTRGQQVTLSCSPISGHRSVSWYQQTPGQGLQFLFEYFSETQRNKGNFPGRFSGRQFSNSRSEMNVSTLELGDSALYLCASSLASTERHSPLHFGNGTRLTVT.

This chain's CDR3 is CASSTFRPGQGAQGGYTF. The CDR3, as DNA: TGTGCCAGCAGTACATTCCGACCGGGACAGGGGGCGCAAGGTGGCTACACCTTC. This rearrangement joins TRBV27 to TRBJ1-2; 12 bases align to TRBD1. V lost 5 bases and J lost 7; bases outside the gene matches: 17. The V gene's germline CDR1 is MNHEY and CDR2 SMNVEV (reference sequence). CDR3 size: 18 residues.

In the case of this clone: The DNA is omitted, as the CDR3 cannot be located on it reliably, and the CDR3 follows TCRdb's listing. CDR3 residues: CAISDGSYYEQYFGSSGQYF. The chain carries TRBV10-3 and TRBJ2-7; the table names TRBD2, a call not compared with the DNA. The CDR3 is 20 amino acids long, termini counted. CDR1 and CDR2 (germline): ENHRY, SYGVKD.

This sequence joins TRBV4-1 and TRBJ1-1, with no clear D. Germline-derived CDR1 and CDR2 are MGHRA and YSYEKL. V lost 3 bases to trimming and J lost 5 bases, with 19 bases between them. This CDR3 is built from 16 residues. CDR3 sequence: CASSHFPGPLRTEAFF. As DNA, the CDR3 is TGCGCCAGCAGCCATTTTCCGGGTCCGTTGCGGACTGAAGCTTTCTTT.

This chain uses TRBV5-6 with TRBJ2-5; maybe TRBD2 (6 bases). V lost 2 bases to trimming and J lost 2 bases, with 7 bases between them. This CDR3 has 13 amino acids. CDR1 is SGHDT and CDR2 is YYEEEE in the germline V gene. The CDR3 DNA is TGTGCCAGCAGCTTTGGGAGGCAAGAGACCCAGTACTTC. It translates to CASSFGRQETQYF.

The chain recombines TRBV15 with TRBJ2-2; 9 bases are a match to TRBD1. This CDR3 contains 14 residues. Trimming cost V 5 bases and J 4 bases; bases outside gene matches: 2. CDR1 and CDR2 (germline): LNHNV, YYDKDF (reference sequence). The CDR3 region has the DNA TGTGCCACCAGCCGGACAGGGGTCACCGGGGAGCTGTTTTTT. The encoded protein is CATSRTGVTGELFF.

V and J are TRBV3-1 (or the pseudogene TRBV3-2) and TRBJ2-1; possible D gene TRBD2, 5 bases. CDR1 LGHDT and CDR2 YNNKEL come from the germline V gene (reference sequence). Trimming removed 2 bases from V and 5 bases from J, with 16 bases in between. This CDR3 region has 16 residues. The CDR3 DNA follows: TGTGCCAGCAGCCAATTCCGGTCCGGGATCAACAATGAGCAGTTCTTC. It yields the protein CASSQFRSGINNEQFF.

This chain links TRBV7-9 with TRBJ2-3; D possibly corresponds to TRBD2 (5 bases). In germline, CDR1 is SEHNR, CDR2 FQNEAQ (reference sequence). The CDR3 consists of 14 residues. V dropped 2 bases and J dropped 1 base, with 7 bases sitting between them. In DNA, the CDR3 is TGTGCCAGCAGCTTAAGCGGACGCACAGATACGCAGTATTTT. This gives the protein CASSLSGRTDTQYF.